A selection of T cell receptor beta chains follows, all from one sample in a study of T cell repertoires in ileal Crohn's disease. TCRdb's copy holds only in-frame clones and misses some; the assay was immunoSEQ multiplex PCR. Among under 7,500 clones, nearly 97% were seen once, and the ten largest hold approximately 0.28%. The material sequenced was ileal tissue. The receptors derive from an adult with Crohn's disease. The CDR3 runs from the conserved cysteine through the conserved F or W. A D gene is named only where the DNA matches it firmly. Clone size is stated in some rows and not others, as once, few, many or a class when expanded.

j_call v_call d_call cdr3_length clone_size cdr3_aa cdr3_nt
TRBJ2-1 TRBV19 TRBD2 19 once CASSVAGLAGGSSYNEQFF TGTGCCAGTAGCGTGGCGGGACTAGCGGGGGGGAGCTCCTACAATGAGCAGTTCTTC
TRBJ1-1 TRBV5-6 TRBD1 17 once CASSLRTGGLMNTEAFF TGTGCCAGCAGCCTAAGGACAGGGGGGCTGATGAACACTGAAGCTTTCTTT
TRBJ2-1 TRBV5-4 TRBD2 17 once CASSGGLAGGHYNEQFF TGTGCCAGCAGCGGCGGACTAGCGGGGGGCCACTACAATGAGCAGTTCTTC
TRBJ2-7 TRBV10-3 NA 13 NA CAISESERGRVYF TGTGCCATCAGTGAGTCCGAAAGGGGTAGGGTGTACTTC
TRBJ1-6 TRBV7-9 TRBD1 16 NA CASSSVGTGYHSPLHF TGTGCCAGCAGCTCCGTCGGGACAGGGTACCATTCACCCCTCCACTTT
TRBJ1-3 TRBV7-8 NA 15 NA CASSSYRVDGNTIYF TGTGCCAGCAGCTCTTACAGGGTGGATGGAAACACCATATATTTT
TRBJ2-1 TRBV9 TRBD2 16 NA CASSVVGSGTYNEQFF TGTGCCAGCAGCGTAGTGGGTAGCGGGACCTACAATGAGCAGTTCTTC
TRBJ2-1 TRBV5-4 TRBD2 16 NA CASSPGLAERNNEQFF TGTGCCAGCAGCCCTGGACTAGCGGAGAGAAACAATGAGCAGTTCTTC
TRBJ2-7 TRBV18 TRBD1 16 NA CASSPRTRDRGTEQYF TGTGCCAGCTCACCACGAACCCGGGACAGGGGGACCGAGCAGTACTTC
TRBJ1-2 TRBV7-9 NA 14 NA CASSSNGLPLGYTF TGTGCCAGCAGCTCCAATGGGCTGCCTTTGGGCTACACCTTC
TRBJ2-1 TRBV4-1 TRBD1 16 NA CASSPIPGTGYNEQFF TGCGCCAGCAGCCCCATCCCCGGGACAGGTTACAATGAGCAGTTCTTC
TRBJ2-3 TRBV5-1 TRBD2 13 NA CATSAGGTDTQYF TGCGCCACCTCAGCGGGGGGCACAGATACGCAGTATTTT
TRBJ2-3 TRBV6-1 NA 14 once CASSGGRITDTQYF TGTGCCAGCAGTGGTGGCAGGATTACAGATACGCAGTATTTT
TRBJ1-2 TRBV19 NA 14 NA CASSITPPGYGYTF TGTGCCAGTAGTATAACCCCCCCAGGCTATGGCTACACCTTC
TRBJ2-6 TRBV28 TRBD1 16 NA CASSLTGGLKANVLTF TGTGCCAGCAGCCTCACAGGGGGTCTGAAGGCCAACGTCCTGACTTTC
TRBJ1-2 TRBV6-6 NA 13 NA CASSGGLGLGYTF TGTGCCAGCAGTGGAGGGTTAGGGCTTGGCTACACCTTC
TRBJ1-2 TRBV30 TRBD1 15 NA CAWSVPRTGYLGYTF TGTGCCTGGAGTGTACCTCGGACAGGTTACCTTGGCTACACCTTC
TRBJ1-6 TRBV5-1 TRBD1 15 once CASRYSDRDDSPLHF TGCGCCAGCAGGTATTCAGACAGGGACGATTCACCCCTCCACTTT
TRBJ1-3 TRBV6-4 NA 16 NA CASESPDRGSGNTIYF TGTGCCAGCGAATCACCCGACAGAGGCTCTGGAAACACCATATATTTT
TRBJ1-2 TRBV27 NA 13 NA CASSPRTAHGYTF TGTGCCAGCAGTCCCCGGACAGCCCATGGCTACACCTTC
TRBJ1-5 TRBV6-5 NA 14 once CASSPGRGRQPQHF TGTGCCAGCAGTCCAGGACGGGGGAGACAGCCCCAGCATTTT
TRBJ2-1 TRBV9 TRBD2 16 NA CASSVLADNSYNEQFF TGTGCCAGCAGCGTTCTAGCGGACAACTCCTACAATGAGCAGTTCTTC
TRBJ2-2 TRBV6-6 NA 15 NA CASSLVRGNTGELFF TGTGCCAGCAGCTTGGTCCGCGGGAACACCGGGGAGCTGTTTTTT
TRBJ2-2 TRBV19 TRBD1 14 NA CASTRQGASGELFF TGTGCCAGTACGCGGCAGGGGGCGTCCGGGGAGCTGTTTTTT
TRBJ2-3 TRBV5-4 NA 14 NA CASSLDRGTDTQYF TGTGCCAGCAGCTTGGACAGGGGCACAGATACGCAGTATTTT
TRBJ2-5 TRBV11-2 TRBD2 14 NA CASSRLAGLETQYF TGTGCCAGCAGTCGACTAGCCGGGTTGGAGACCCAGTACTTC
TRBJ2-7 TRBV5-6 NA 14 NA CASRSTGGEYEQYF TGTGCCAGCAGGTCCACTGGCGGGGAGTACGAGCAGTACTTC
TRBJ2-2 TRBV5-1 TRBD1 18 NA CASSLFLGGTGTGGELFF TGCGCCAGCAGCTTGTTTTTGGGCGGGACAGGCACTGGCGGGGAGCTGTTTTTT
TRBJ2-6 TRBV2 NA 17 NA CASSEMEVLSGANVLTF TGTGCCAGCAGTGAAATGGAGGTCCTCTCTGGGGCCAACGTCCTGACTTTC
TRBJ2-2 TRBV2 TRBD2 14 few CASSENGGTGELFF TGTGCCAGCAGTGAAAACGGGGGGACCGGGGAGCTGTTTTTT
TRBJ1-2 TRBV7-2 NA 12 NA CASSFGAYGYTF TGTGCCAGCAGCTTCGGTGCCTATGGCTACACCTTC
TRBJ1-2 TRBV5-4 TRBD1 14 NA CASSFEGASGGYTF TGTGCCAGCAGCTTTGAGGGGGCCAGTGGCGGCTACACCTTC
TRBJ1-1 TRBV7-3 TRBD1 17 NA CASSLGPGQLENTEAFF TGTGCCAGCAGCTTAGGTCCGGGACAGCTAGAGAACACTGAAGCTTTCTTT
TRBJ2-5 TRBV28 NA 13 NA CASSLDRGGTQYF TGTGCCAGCAGTTTGGACAGAGGGGGGACCCAGTACTTC